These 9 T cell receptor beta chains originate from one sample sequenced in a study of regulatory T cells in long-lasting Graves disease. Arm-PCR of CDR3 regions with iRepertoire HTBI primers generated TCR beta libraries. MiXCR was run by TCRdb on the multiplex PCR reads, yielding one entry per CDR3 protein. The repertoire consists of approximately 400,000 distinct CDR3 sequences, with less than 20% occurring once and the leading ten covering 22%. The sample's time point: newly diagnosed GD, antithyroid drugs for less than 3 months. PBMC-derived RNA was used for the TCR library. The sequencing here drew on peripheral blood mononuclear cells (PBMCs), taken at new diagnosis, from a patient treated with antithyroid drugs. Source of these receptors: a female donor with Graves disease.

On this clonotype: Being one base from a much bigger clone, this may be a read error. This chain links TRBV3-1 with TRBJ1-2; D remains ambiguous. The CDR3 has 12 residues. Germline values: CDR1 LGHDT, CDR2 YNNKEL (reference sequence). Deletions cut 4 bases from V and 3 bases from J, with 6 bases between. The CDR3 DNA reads TGTGCCAGCAGCCGAAAAGACTATGGCTACACCTTC. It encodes CASSRKDYGYTF. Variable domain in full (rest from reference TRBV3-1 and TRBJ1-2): DTAVSQTPKYLVTQMGNDKSIKCEQNLGHDTMYWYKQDSKKFLKIMFSYNNKELIINETVPNRFSPKSPDKAHLNLHINSLELGDSAVYFCASSRKDYGYTFGSGTRLTVV.

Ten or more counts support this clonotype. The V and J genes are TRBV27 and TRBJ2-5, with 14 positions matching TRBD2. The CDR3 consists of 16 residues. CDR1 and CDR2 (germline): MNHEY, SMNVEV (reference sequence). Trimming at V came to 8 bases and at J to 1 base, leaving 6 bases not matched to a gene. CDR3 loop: CASRIGTSGGQETQYF. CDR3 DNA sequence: TGTGCCAGCCGGATCGGGACTAGCGGGGGCCAAGAGACCCAGTACTTC.

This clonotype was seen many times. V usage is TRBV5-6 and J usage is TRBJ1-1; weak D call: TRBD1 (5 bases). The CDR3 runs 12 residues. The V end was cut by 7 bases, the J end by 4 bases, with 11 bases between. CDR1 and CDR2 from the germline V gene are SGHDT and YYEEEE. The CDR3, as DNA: TGTGCCAGCGGGGCCCGGGCCACTGAAGCTTTCTTT. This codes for CASGARATEAFF.

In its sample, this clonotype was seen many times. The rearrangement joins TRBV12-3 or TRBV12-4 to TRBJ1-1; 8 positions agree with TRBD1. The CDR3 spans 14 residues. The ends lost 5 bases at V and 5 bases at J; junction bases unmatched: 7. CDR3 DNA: TGTGCCAGCAGTCGGGGACAGGAAGGGACTGAAGCTTTCTTT. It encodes CASSRGQEGTEAFF.

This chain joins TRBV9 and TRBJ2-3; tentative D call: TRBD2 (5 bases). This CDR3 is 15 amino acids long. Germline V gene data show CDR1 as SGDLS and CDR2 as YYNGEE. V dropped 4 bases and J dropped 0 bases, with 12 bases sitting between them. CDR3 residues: CASSFSWTSTDTQYF. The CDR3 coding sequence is TGTGCCAGCAGCTTCAGTTGGACTAGCACAGATACGCAGTATTTT. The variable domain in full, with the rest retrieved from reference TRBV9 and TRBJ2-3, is DSGVTQTPKHLITATGQRVTLRCSPRSGDLSVYWYQQSLDQGLQFLIQYYNGEERAKGNILERFSAQQFPDLHSELNLSSLELGDSALYFCASSFSWTSTDTQYFGPGTRLTVL.

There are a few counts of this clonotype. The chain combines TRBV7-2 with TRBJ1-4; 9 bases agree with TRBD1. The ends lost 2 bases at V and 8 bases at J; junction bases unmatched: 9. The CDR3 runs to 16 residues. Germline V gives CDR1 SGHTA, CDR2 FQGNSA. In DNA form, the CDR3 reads TGTGCCAGCAGCTTAATGGCCGACAGGGGGGGGGAAAAACTGTTTTTT. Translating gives CASSLMADRGGEKLFF.

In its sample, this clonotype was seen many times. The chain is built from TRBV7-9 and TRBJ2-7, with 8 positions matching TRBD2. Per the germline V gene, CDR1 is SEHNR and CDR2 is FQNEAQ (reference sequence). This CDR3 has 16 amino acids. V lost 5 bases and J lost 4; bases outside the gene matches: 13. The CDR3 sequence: CASSPGAGLGLYEQYF. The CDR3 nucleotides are TGTGCCAGCAGCCCCGGGGCGGGACTAGGATTGTACGAGCAGTACTTC.

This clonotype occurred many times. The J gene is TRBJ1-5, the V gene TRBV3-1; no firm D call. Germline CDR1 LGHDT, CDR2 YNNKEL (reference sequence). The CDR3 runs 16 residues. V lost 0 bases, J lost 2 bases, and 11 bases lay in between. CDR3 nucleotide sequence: TGTGCCAGCAGCCAAGAACACCCTGTCGGCAATCAGCCCCAGCATTTT. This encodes CASSQEHPVGNQPQHF.

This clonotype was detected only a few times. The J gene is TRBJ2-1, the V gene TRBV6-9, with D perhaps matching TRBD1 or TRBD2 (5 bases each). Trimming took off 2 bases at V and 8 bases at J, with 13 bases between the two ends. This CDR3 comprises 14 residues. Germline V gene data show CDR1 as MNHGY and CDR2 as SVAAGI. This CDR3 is CASSYMRGVDEQFF. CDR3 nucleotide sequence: TGTGCCAGCAGTTATATGCGAGGGGTCGATGAGCAGTTCTTC.